The rows below give T cell receptor beta chains drawn from one sample of a study of blood T cell repertoires in COVID-19. TCRdb's table, derived via immunoSEQ multiplex PCR, lists solely in-frame clones and lacks some. The profile shows 130,000 to 150,000 clones, 70% to 85% of them singletons. The sample taken for sequencing was peripheral blood. The receptors stem from a woman older than 75 with acute or convalescent COVID-19. CDR3s include the opening cysteine and the closing phenylalanine or tryptophan. A D gene is named only where the DNA matches it firmly. The size of a clone is reported for some rows only, either as once, few or many, or as a class for expanded clones.

J gene	D gene	V gene	clone size	CDR3 DNA	CDR3 protein
TRBJ2-3	.	TRBV5-6	once	TGTGCCAGCAGCAGAGGGGGAAGCACAGATACGCAGTATTTT	CASSRGGSTDTQYF
TRBJ1-4	TRBD1	TRBV5-4	.	TGTGCCAGCAGCCCTGGGACAGCTGCAACTAATGAAAAACTGTTTTTT	CASSPGTAATNEKLFF
TRBJ1-2	TRBD1	TRBV2	.	TGTGCCAGCGGGACAGGGACTAACTATGGCTACACCTTC	CASGTGTNYGYTF
TRBJ1-6	TRBD1	TRBV2	.	TGTGCCAGCAGTGATTGGCAGGGGGGAGGCCTGAATTCACCCCTCCACTTT	CASSDWQGGGLNSPLHF
TRBJ1-5	.	TRBV19	few	TGTGCCAGTAATGGTATAGAGGGTTTCAATCAGCCCCAGCATTTT	CASNGIEGFNQPQHF
TRBJ1-3	.	TRBV15	.	TGTGCCACCAGCAGAGATGGGCGGGACGGCACAGGCTCTGGAAACACCATATATTTT	CATSRDGRDGTGSGNTIYF
TRBJ1-5	TRBD1	TRBV19	.	TGTGCCAGTAGTATAGACTCAGGGGGCGGACAGCCCCAGCATTTT	CASSIDSGGGQPQHF
TRBJ2-7	TRBD1	TRBV7-2	.	TGTGCCAGCAGCCTGACAGGGGCATACGAGCAGTACTTC	CASSLTGAYEQYF
TRBJ1-1	.	TRBV5-1	.	TGCGCCAGCAGCTTGGCCCTACTTACAGGCGAGATAGGTAAAAACACTGAAGCTTTCTTT	CASSLALLTGEIGKNTEAFF
TRBJ2-7	TRBD1	TRBV5-1	.	TGCGCCAGCAGCCGGGACAGGGCAAATTACGAGCAGTACTTC	CASSRDRANYEQYF
TRBJ1-2	TRBD1	TRBV11-2	.	TGTGCCAGCAGCCCCCGGGGACAGGGGGCAATTACCTATGGCTACACCTTC	CASSPRGQGAITYGYTF
TRBJ1-1	TRBD1	TRBV18	.	TGTGCCAGCTCACCCGGGACAGGGGGAGAGAACACTGAAGCTTTCTTT	CASSPGTGGENTEAFF
TRBJ2-3	.	TRBV6-2/TRBV6-3	.	TGTGCCAGCAGTTCCAGGAACACAGATACGCAGTATTTT	CASSSRNTDTQYF
TRBJ1-6	.	TRBV19	.	TGTGCCAGTAGCCCAAGGGGCGTTAATAATTCACCCCTCCACTTT	CASSPRGVNNSPLHF
TRBJ2-7	.	TRBV5-1	.	TGCGCCAGCAGCTTGACAGGGAACTACGAGCAGTACTTC	CASSLTGNYEQYF
TRBJ1-5	TRBD1	TRBV2	.	TGTGCCAGCAGTGAAGCGGGATGGGGACAGGGGATCATCAATCAGCCCCAGCATTTT	CASSEAGWGQGIINQPQHF
TRBJ1-2	.	TRBV12-3/TRBV12-4	.	TGTGCCAGCAGCCTTGGACAGGGCTACACCTTC	CASSLGQGYTF
TRBJ2-1	.	TRBV19	.	TGTGCCAGTAGTCCTTACGGGACTCAAAATTCCAATGAGCAGTTCTTC	CASSPYGTQNSNEQFF
TRBJ1-4	.	TRBV19	.	TGTGCCAGTAAGATCGGACAGTTACTTAATGAAAAACTGTTTTTT	CASKIGQLLNEKLFF
TRBJ1-2	.	TRBV18	.	TGTGCCAGCTCACGCTCAGGCGGGAGGGACTATGGCTACACCTTC	CASSRSGGRDYGYTF
TRBJ2-5	.	TRBV12-3/TRBV12-4	.	TGTGCCACCCGTCCTCCAGAGGGAGAGACCCAGTACTTC	CATRPPEGETQYF
TRBJ1-2	TRBD1	TRBV19	.	TGTGCCAGTAGTGCCCAACCGGGACAGGGACACTACACCTTC	CASSAQPGQGHYTF
TRBJ2-1	.	TRBV11-2	.	TGTGCCAGCAGACCCCCCGCGGCGGGGGCTTCCTACAATGAGCAGTTCTTC	CASRPPAAGASYNEQFF
TRBJ1-5	TRBD1	TRBV7-8	.	TGTGCCAGCAGCCCCTCGGACAGGGACTATCCCCAGCATTTT	CASSPSDRDYPQHF
TRBJ1-1	.	TRBV15	once	TGTGCCACCAGCAGAGGACAGACGAACACTGAAGCTTTCTTT	CATSRGQTNTEAFF
TRBJ1-2	TRBD1	TRBV2	few	TGTGCCAGCAGTCCGGACAGGGGGCAAGATGGCTACACCTTC	CASSPDRGQDGYTF
TRBJ2-6	.	TRBV5-1	.	TGCGCCAGCAGCTTCGGTCGCGCCTCTGGGGCCAACGTCCTGACTTTC	CASSFGRASGANVLTF
TRBJ2-7	TRBD1	TRBV6-1	.	TGTGCCAGCAGTGAAAACCGGGACAGGGTGTACGAGCAGTACTTC	CASSENRDRVYEQYF
TRBJ1-5	.	TRBV12-3/TRBV12-4	medium-sized	TGTGCCAGCAGTTTAGGTGTAGATCAGCCCCAGCATTTT	CASSLGVDQPQHF
TRBJ1-1	.	TRBV6-1	.	TGTGCCAGCAGTGAACAGGGCAGGGGCACTGAAGCTTTCTTT	CASSEQGRGTEAFF
TRBJ2-3	TRBD1	TRBV6-5	.	TGTGCCAGCAGAGACGGACAGGGGGACACAGATACGCAGTATTTT	CASRDGQGDTDTQYF
TRBJ1-2	.	TRBV25-1	.	TGTGCCAGCAGAAGCTTTCAGGGGAGCGGCTACACCTTC	CASRSFQGSGYTF
TRBJ2-5	.	TRBV29-1	.	TGCAGCGTTGCACAAAAACAAGAGACCCAGTACTTC	CSVAQKQETQYF
TRBJ2-7	TRBD2	TRBV3-1/TRBV3-2	once	TGTGCCAGCAGCTCCAGCGGGGTGCAGTACTTC	CASSSSGVQYF
TRBJ2-5	.	TRBV29-1	.	TGCAGCGTTGGGTATGCGAGGTACCAAGAGACCCAGTACTTC	CSVGYARYQETQYF
TRBJ2-1	TRBD1	TRBV7-3	.	TGTGCCAGCAGCGGCGGGACAGGTGCCTACAATGAGCAGTTCTTC	CASSGGTGAYNEQFF
TRBJ2-2	.	TRBV18	.	TGTGCCAGCTCACCACGTAATGTACACAGCCTCAGGCCCGGGGAGCTGTTTTTT	CASSPRNVHSLRPGELFF
TRBJ2-7	.	TRBV6-2/TRBV6-3	.	TGTGCCAGCAGTTACTCCCAACAGGCCTTCGGGGAGCAGTACTTC	CASSYSQQAFGEQYF
TRBJ1-4	.	TRBV9	.	TGTGCCAGCAGCGTAGGAGGGGGTCAAGAAAAACTGTTTTTT	CASSVGGGQEKLFF
TRBJ1-2	TRBD1	TRBV6-5	.	TGTGCCAGCAGTTACCTCCTAGGTAGGGGGCGAGGCTACACCTTC	CASSYLLGRGRGYTF
TRBJ2-7	.	TRBV10-3	.	TGTGCCATCAGTGAGAACCAGGGGAGTCCCTACGAGCAGTACTTC	CAISENQGSPYEQYF
TRBJ2-2	.	TRBV29-1	few	TGCAGCGTTGAACTTGACAGCCCCACCGGGGAGCTGTTTTTT	CSVELDSPTGELFF